The present T cell receptor (beta chain) was sequenced within a study of shared clonotypes between healthy human individuals. On the study more broadly: The plates for each donor numbered three CD4 naive, three CD4 memory, two CD8 naive and one CD8 memory.

The germline CDR1 and CDR2 sequences are SNHLY and FYNNEI. The ends lost 6 bases at V and 11 bases at J; junction bases unmatched: 3. The CDR3 is 11 residues long. Whole-study findings and limits: Larger estimated richness was generally recorded for naive subsets relative to memory subsets. Generation probability values for non-shared clonotypes were lower than those for clonotypes shared by all four donors.

Libraries were prepared by immunoSEQ multiplex PCR; TCRdb keeps only in-frame clonotypes and omits some of them. Seen here are around 1.1 million clones, about 84% observed once, and the top ten hold 0.5% to 0.65%. On this clone itself: What it binds is not known.

This clonotype originated in a man aged 18 to 29 in good health. Some clones in this sample may be carry-over from other donors' samples. Sequenced: memory CD4+ T cells from PBMCs. Specified subset: CD45RA-negative fraction. This sequence joins TRBV2 and TRBJ1-1; 10 bases agree with TRBD1. This CDR3 is CASRGTGVAFF. The CDR3 bases are TGTGCCAGCAGGGGGACAGGGGTCGCTTTCTTT.